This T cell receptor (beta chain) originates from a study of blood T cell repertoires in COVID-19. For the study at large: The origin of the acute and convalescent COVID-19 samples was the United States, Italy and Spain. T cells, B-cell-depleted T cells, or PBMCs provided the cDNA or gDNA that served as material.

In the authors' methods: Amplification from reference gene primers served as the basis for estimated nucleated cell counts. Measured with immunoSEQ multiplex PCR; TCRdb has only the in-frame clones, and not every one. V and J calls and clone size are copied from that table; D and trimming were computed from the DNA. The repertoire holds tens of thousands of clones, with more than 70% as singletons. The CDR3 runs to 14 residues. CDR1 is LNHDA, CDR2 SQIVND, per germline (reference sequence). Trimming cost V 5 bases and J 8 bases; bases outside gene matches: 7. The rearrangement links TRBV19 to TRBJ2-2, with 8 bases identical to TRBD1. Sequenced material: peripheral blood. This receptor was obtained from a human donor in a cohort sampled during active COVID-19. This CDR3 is CASSPTGGNGELFF. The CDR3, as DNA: TGTGCCAGTAGTCCTACAGGGGGTAATGGGGAGCTGTTTTTT.